The rows below give T cell receptor beta chains drawn from one sample of a study of T-cell reconstitution after alpha-beta-depleted transplantation in children. TCRdb called the PCR reads again in MiXCR, with one record for every CDR3 protein. This repertoire shows some 300,000 distinct CDR3 sequences, nearly 8% found once; its top ten account for approximately 8.2%. This specimen was peripheral blood, taken 360 days after TCRalphabeta/CD19-depleted stem cell transplant. The receptors were gathered from a female patient aged 2 to 10 who had a stem cell transplant for Fanconi anemia, so the T cells may come from the graft donor. The conserved cysteine and the conserved F or W are not part of the CDR3 here. Fields, in order: V gene, CDR3 protein.

v_call: TRBV11-2; cdr3_aa: ASSPLRGSTDTQY
v_call: TRBV5-1; cdr3_aa: ASSLQGAMNVGSGANVLT
v_call: TRBV29-1; cdr3_aa: SVWDLGTEAF
v_call: TRBV11-2; cdr3_aa: ASSLANSYNEQF
v_call: TRBV12-3/TRBV12-4; cdr3_aa: ASRSPRQETQY
v_call: TRBV20-1; cdr3_aa: SANPLDARVGDTQY
v_call: TRBV4-3; cdr3_aa: ASSQVGGDTYGYT
v_call: TRBV4-3; cdr3_aa: ASSQDLGAGAVYGYT
v_call: TRBV20-1; cdr3_aa: SARDRLRGQETQY
v_call: TRBV20-1; cdr3_aa: CASGTSGRRDGELF
v_call: TRBV20-1; cdr3_aa: SATKPLGHSLLYEQY
v_call: TRBV29-1; cdr3_aa: SVEGWGRSGTEAF
v_call: TRBV7-8; cdr3_aa: ASSIQGTNSPLH
v_call: TRBV5-1; cdr3_aa: ASSLGQGMEELF
v_call: TRBV28; cdr3_aa: ASTLAVNRADTQY
v_call: TRBV5-1; cdr3_aa: ASSGLAGYDTGELF
v_call: TRBV9; cdr3_aa: ASTSGVTDTQY
v_call: TRBV5-1; cdr3_aa: ASSLAPSRPRQRNTEAF
v_call: TRBV24-1; cdr3_aa: ATSGKTAPNQPQH
v_call: TRBV7-3; cdr3_aa: ASSPGVAGANTGELF
v_call: TRBV20-1; cdr3_aa: SARRNSGVESYEQY
v_call: TRBV12-3/TRBV12-4; cdr3_aa: ASSFSDTQY
v_call: TRBV24-1; cdr3_aa: ATSDWTSDNEQF
v_call: TRBV7-2; cdr3_aa: ASGPGLDTQY
v_call: TRBV5-4; cdr3_aa: ASSHSGGNTGELF
v_call: TRBV7-2; cdr3_aa: ASSPQTGLGYGGYT
v_call: TRBV29-1; cdr3_aa: STGTATGLPQH
v_call: TRBV3-1; cdr3_aa: ASSQRPGERTQY
v_call: TRBV28; cdr3_aa: ASSSGGPRYEQY
v_call: TRBV25-1; cdr3_aa: ARRSGGQNTQY
v_call: TRBV6-2/TRBV6-3; cdr3_aa: ASSYGHRGDQPQH
v_call: TRBV20-1; cdr3_aa: SARFRLAKNIQY
v_call: TRBV18; cdr3_aa: ASSQNQRDSYGEVF
v_call: TRBV20-1; cdr3_aa: SASRGLGYRYT
v_call: TRBV5-1; cdr3_aa: ASSLPQGLAGSRETQY
v_call: TRBV7-9; cdr3_aa: ASSLEGNRYTYEQY
v_call: TRBV7-2; cdr3_aa: ASSWTIKGELF
v_call: TRBV11-2; cdr3_aa: ASSEWVLAGGGETQY
v_call: TRBV27; cdr3_aa: ASSFQRGVQHGTDTQY
v_call: TRBV7-3; cdr3_aa: ASNPQGASYEQY
v_call: TRBV12-3/TRBV12-4; cdr3_aa: ASSLLHGGALMAKNIQY
v_call: TRBV12-3/TRBV12-4; cdr3_aa: ASSLRTGTGYT
v_call: TRBV12-3/TRBV12-4; cdr3_aa: ASSLQGRTEAF
v_call: TRBV20-1; cdr3_aa: SARAGPGPDTQY
v_call: TRBV15; cdr3_aa: ATSNQRGSSYEQY
v_call: TRBV4-2; cdr3_aa: ASSQATGTGDEQY
v_call: TRBV4-1; cdr3_aa: ASSVPGQGAPGANVLT
v_call: TRBV29-1; cdr3_aa: SVTSGITGWDYGYT
v_call: TRBV4-1; cdr3_aa: ASSQYEAREQY
v_call: TRBV5-4; cdr3_aa: ASSSVTSGTIYEQY
v_call: TRBV10-3; cdr3_aa: AISESTQRQKGAQY
v_call: TRBV6-1; cdr3_aa: ASRTASSGNTIY
v_call: TRBV30; cdr3_aa: AWSAGAKQY